The sequence of this T cell receptor (beta chain) was determined in a study of graft-versus-host responses after intestinal transplantation. For this clone: Antigen unknown.

This table comes from immunoSEQ multiplex PCR, and its TCRdb copy is limited to in-frame clones, with some not included. The sample consists of fewer than 95,000 clones, under 95% of them appearing once. Trimming pared 8 bases from V and 1 base from J, leaving 13 bases between. The CDR3 spans 14 residues. Germline values: CDR1 ENHRY, CDR2 SYGVKD. The sequences come from unstimulated CD8+ T cells sorted from spleen or lymph node cells, collected before transplant. The rearrangement links TRBV10-3 to TRBJ2-3, with TRBD2 as a possible D gene (5 bases). The TCR originated in a human donor who was the organ donor for an intestinal transplant. The CDR3 DNA is TGTGCCATCGACTCACTAGATGGCACAGATACGCAGTATTTT. The encoded protein is CAIDSLDGTDTQYF.